This entry concerns a single T cell receptor (beta chain). Its matching antigen is unknown. This specimen comes from a study of T cells in Graves' hyperthyroidism and ophthalmopathy. General study results and limits: Ophthalmopathy, which appeared later, was predicted by the model a median roughly 6.5 months before onset. Blood shared most expanded thyroid clonotypes above 0.001.

RNA transcripts provided the source from which TCR beta CDR3 regions were amplified. TCR CDR3 underwent first-round RT-PCR with the HTBI primer set. TCRdb called the multiplex PCR reads again in MiXCR, with one record for every CDR3 protein. The table shows approximately 720,000 distinct CDR3 sequences, with approximately 19% occurring only once. This CDR3 has 14 amino acids. CDR1 and CDR2 from the germline V gene are MNHEY and SMNVEV (reference sequence). V gave up 6 bases and J gave up 0 bases, with 8 bases separating them. Those with hyperthyroidism were 18 to 65 years old, newly diagnosed, and ill for under 2 months. Thyroid ultrasound and orbital computed tomography, with clinical symptoms and serum thyroxine and TRAb, informed diagnoses.

The TCR sequence derives from a woman between 45 and 60 years old with Graves' hyperthyroidism that later progressed to Graves' ophthalmopathy. The V call is TRBV27, the J call TRBJ2-2, with no clear D. Sequences were obtained from blood. CDR3 nucleotide sequence: TGTGCCAGCAGCGAGGCAGCGAACACCGGGGAGCTGTTTTTT. Protein product: CASSEAANTGELFF.